Here is one T cell receptor (beta chain) with its context. Clinical history reported by participants formed the basis on which cohorts were assigned. What the recovered Cohort 3 donors had was two negative PCRs, clearance, or symptom resolution. This entry belongs to a study of blood T cell repertoires in COVID-19. Unmatched junction bases numbered 12, after V lost 2 bases and J lost 2 bases. Germline loops: CDR1 MNHEY, CDR2 SVGEGT. The CDR3 covers 21 residues. The data were produced by immunoSEQ multiplex PCR, yet TCRdb's version contains in-frame clones alone and is incomplete. This sample has 500,000 or so clones; approximately 90% occur once, and the top ten carry about 0.75%.

The sequencing sample was made of PBMCs or T cells enriched from blood (not recorded which). The gene calls are TRBV6-2 or TRBV6-3 and TRBJ2-1; 16 nucleotides agree with TRBD2. The sequence was obtained from a woman between 18 and 29 years old who had recovered from COVID-19. CDR3 amino acids: CASSYPATGLAGGPTYNEQFF. The CDR3 DNA reads TGTGCCAGCAGTTACCCGGCGACGGGACTAGCGGGGGGGCCCACCTACAATGAGCAGTTCTTC.